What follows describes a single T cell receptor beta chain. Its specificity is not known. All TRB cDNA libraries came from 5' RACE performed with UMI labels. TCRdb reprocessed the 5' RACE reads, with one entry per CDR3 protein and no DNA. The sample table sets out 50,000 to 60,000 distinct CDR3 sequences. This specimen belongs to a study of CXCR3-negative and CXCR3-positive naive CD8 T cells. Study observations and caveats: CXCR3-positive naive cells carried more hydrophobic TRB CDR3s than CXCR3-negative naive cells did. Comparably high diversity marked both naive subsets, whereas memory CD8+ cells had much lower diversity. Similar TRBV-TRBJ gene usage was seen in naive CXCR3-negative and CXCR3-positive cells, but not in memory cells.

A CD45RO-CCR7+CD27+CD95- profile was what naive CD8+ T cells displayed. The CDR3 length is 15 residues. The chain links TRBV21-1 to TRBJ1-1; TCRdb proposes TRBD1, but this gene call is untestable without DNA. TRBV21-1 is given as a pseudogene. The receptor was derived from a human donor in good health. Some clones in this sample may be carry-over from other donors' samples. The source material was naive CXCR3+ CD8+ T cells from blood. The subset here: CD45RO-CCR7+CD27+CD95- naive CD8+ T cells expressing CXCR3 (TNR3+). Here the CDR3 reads CASSLDRTGNTEAFF.